These 17 T cell receptor beta chains were all obtained from the same sample, sequenced in a study of T cells in women clearing cervical HPV infection. The table came from immunoSEQ multiplex PCR; TCRdb's copy has only in-frame clones and leaves some out. Its listing shows over 30,000 clones. Sequencing used blood buffy coat. The receptors derive from a woman between 18 and 70 years old with a cervical HPV16 infection that either progressed to CIN3+ or cleared (not recorded which).

The part of the CDR3 DNA that was read is TGTGCCAGCAGTTCCGCGCGTCACAGGGGGCGCGTCAATGAG. Amino acid sequence: CASSSARHRGRVNE. In full, the CDR3 is CASSSARHRGRVNEQFF. The chain has TRBV27 and TRBJ2-1; 9 nucleotides match TRBD1. The read finishes 3 residues shy of the CDR3 end, and the germline J gene is used to complete it. V lost 4 bases, J lost 6 bases, and 13 bases stayed unmatched. Germline V gene lookup returns CDR1 MNHEY and CDR2 SMNVEV (reference sequence). The CDR3 extends over 17 amino acids.

As regards this clone: The read stops 3 residues short of the end of the CDR3; the missing end is completed from the germline J gene. The gene calls are TRBV6-1 and TRBJ2-2; 9 bases agree with TRBD1. This CDR3 is 15 amino acids long. The ends lost 3 bases at V and 7 bases at J; junction bases unmatched: 6. The germline gives CDR1 MNHNS, CDR2 SASEGT. This chain's CDR3 is CASSDRDRDSGELFF. The covered CDR3 bases are TGTGCCAGCAGTGACCGGGACAGGGACAGCGGGGAG.

As concerns this clone: Coverage ceases 3 residues before the CDR3 finishes, and the germline J gene fills in the end. The chain is built from TRBV10-3 and TRBJ2-2; TRBD2 aligns across 8 bases. CDR3 length: 15 residues. The V segment lost 6 bases and the J segment 4 bases; nucleotides outside the gene matches: 7. Looked up from germline, CDR1 is ENHRY and CDR2 is SYGVKD. The CDR3: CAISDGTRITGELFF. CDR3 DNA, as far as it was read: TGTGCCATCAGCGACGGGACTAGAATCACCGGGGAG.

Comment on this clone: The read gets to within 3 residues of the CDR3 end, and the germline J gene fills in the rest. The genes are TRBV6-1 and TRBJ2-7, with 8 bases that match TRBD1. This CDR3 has 14 amino acids. Unmatched junction bases numbered 8, after V lost 4 bases and J lost 6 bases. Germline lookup yields CDR1 MNHNS and CDR2 SASEGT. Incomplete CDR3 DNA: TGTGCCAGCAGTGGCTCACAGGGGGTTTTCGAG. This translates into CASSGSQGVFE. The whole CDR3 sequence reads CASSGSQGVFEQYF.

Of note for this clone: The CDR3 end falls 3 residues outside the read, so it is completed with the germline J gene. The V and J genes are TRBV5-1 and TRBJ2-7, with 7 bases that match TRBD1. This CDR3 has 14 amino acids. Trimming at V came to 4 bases and at J to 1 base, leaving 5 bases not matched to a gene. The V gene's germline CDR1 is SGHRS and CDR2 YFSETQ. The sequenced CDR3 bases are TGCGCCAGCAGCCCCTGGGACAGATCCTACGAG. Amino acids: CASSPWDRSYE. The whole CDR3 sequence reads CASSPWDRSYEQYF.

Worth noting for this clone: The read is 3 residues too short to cover the CDR3 end, so that end is filled in from the germline J gene. The gene calls are TRBV5-1 and TRBJ2-3; maybe TRBD1 (6 bases). This CDR3 is 15 amino acids long. V was trimmed by 3 bases and J by 5 bases, leaving 16 bases between them. The germline V gene encodes CDR1 SGHRS and CDR2 YFSETQ. CDR3 DNA (partial): TGCGCCAGCAGCTCGGGACACGGAGAAAGAGATACG. As protein: CASSSGHGERDT. The entire CDR3 protein reads CASSSGHGERDTQYF.

Concerning this clone itself: The CDR3 extends 3 residues past the end of the read, so its final part is completed from the germline J gene. The J gene is TRBJ2-7, the V gene TRBV15; D is unclear. CDR3 length: 14 amino acids. Germline V lookup: CDR1 LNHNV, CDR2 YYDKDF (reference sequence). V lost 5 bases and J lost 1, with 12 bases in between. CDR3 bases read: TGTGCCACCAGCGCAGAAGTTGGTTCCTACGAG. As protein: CATSAEVGSYE. The complete CDR3 reads CATSAEVGSYEQYF.

Notes on this clone: The CDR3 end lies 3 residues beyond the end of the read and is filled in from the germline J gene. This chain uses TRBV7-6 with TRBJ2-7, with 9 bases that match TRBD1. V was pared by 6 bases and J by 2 bases, with 11 bases of the junction left unmatched. Germline V gives CDR1 SGHVS, CDR2 FNYEAQ. The CDR3 covers 16 residues. The CDR3 bases that were read are TGTGCCAGCAGTAGTGGGACAGGGATGCGGCCCTACGAG. This encodes CASSSGTGMRPYE. The full CDR3 is CASSSGTGMRPYEQYF.

Note on this clone: The read ends 3 residues before the CDR3 terminus; that terminus is restored from the germline J gene. This rearrangement joins TRBV19 to TRBJ1-5; a possible D gene is TRBD1 (6 bases). Germline values: CDR1 LNHDA, CDR2 SQIVND (reference sequence). The CDR3 is 17 residues long. Trimming stripped 5 bases from V and 0 bases from J, with 17 bases between. The sequenced part of the CDR3 DNA is TGTGCCAGTAGTCAGTATGGGGGACACGATAGCAATCAGCCC. Protein sequence: CASSQYGGHDSNQP. From start to end, the CDR3 is CASSQYGGHDSNQPQHF.

Worth noting for this clone: The CDR3 end is not reached by the read, which stops 3 residues before it; the germline J gene fills it in. This chain connects TRBV19 to TRBJ2-2, with 13 bases matching TRBD2. J was trimmed by 8 bases and V by 7 bases; bases with no gene match: 7. CDR1 and CDR2 (germline): LNHDA, SQIVND (reference sequence). This CDR3 region has 15 residues. The CDR3 spells CASTGLAGVGGELFF. The covered CDR3 bases are TGTGCCAGTACTGGACTAGCGGGGGTAGGGGGGGAG.

Notes on this clone: The DNA ends 3 residues before the CDR3 does, and the rest of the CDR3 is filled in from the germline J gene. The chain uses TRBV7-8 and TRBJ1-2, with 11 bases fitting TRBD1. CDR3 length: 15 residues. CDR1 is SGHVS, CDR2 FQNEAQ, per germline. V was clipped by 5 bases and J by 4 bases; unmatched bases: 6. The part of the CDR3 DNA that was read is TGTGCCAGCAGCGCCGGGACAGGGGGACCCTATGGC. Translation: CASSAGTGGPYG. The entire CDR3 is CASSAGTGGPYGYTF.

Worth noting for this clone: The missing CDR3 end, 3 residues past where the read stops, is filled in from the germline J gene. This chain links TRBV19 with TRBJ1-1; TRBD1 is a possible D gene (5 bases). The CDR3 loop spans 13 amino acids. The germline gives CDR1 LNHDA, CDR2 SQIVND (reference sequence). CDR3 amino acids: CASSAMRGSEAFF. The part of the CDR3 DNA that was read is TGTGCCAGTAGTGCCATGAGGGGTTCAGAA.

Comment on this clone: The read falls 3 residues short of the CDR3 end, and the missing part is taken from the germline J gene. V is TRBV6-4 and J is TRBJ2-3; TRBD2 might be the D (6 bases). V was shortened by 0 bases and J by 0 bases, with 10 bases between the two germline ends. The germline CDR1 and CDR2 sequences are MRHNA and SNTAGT. The CDR3 contains 16 residues. The covered CDR3 bases are TGTGCCAGCAGTGACTCGGCGGGGCTGAGCACAGATACG. Translating it yields CASSDSAGLSTDT. The full CDR3 protein reads CASSDSAGLSTDTQYF.

Comments on this clone: The CDR3 end lies 3 residues beyond the end of the read and is filled in from the germline J gene. The chain carries TRBV5-6 and TRBJ2-5, with 7 bases fitting TRBD1. This CDR3 spans 14 amino acids. V lost 4 bases and J lost 4; bases outside the gene matches: 7. Germline V CDR1 and CDR2: SGHDT, YYEEEE. The CDR3 bases that were read are TGTGCCAGCAGCCCCTGGTCAGGGGGAGAGACC. Its translation is CASSPWSGGET. The complete CDR3 protein is CASSPWSGGETQYF.

Of note for this clone: The CDR3 goes on 3 residues after the read ends, and that part is filled in from the germline J gene. The chain uses TRBV5-4 and TRBJ1-1, with D possibly TRBD1 on 6 matching bases. This CDR3 has 15 amino acids. Trimming took 4 bases from V and 6 from J, leaving 19 bases between them. CDR1 is SGHNT, CDR2 YYREEE, per germline (reference sequence). This CDR3 is CASSLPGTKDAEAFF. The part of the CDR3 DNA that was read is TGTGCCAGCAGCCTACCAGGGACAAAGGACGCTGAA.

Remarks on this clone: The read halts 3 residues ahead of the CDR3 end, with the missing end drawn from the germline J gene. V is TRBV12-3 or TRBV12-4 and J is TRBJ2-1, with 10 bases fitting TRBD2. With V trimmed by 4 bases and J by 4 bases, 4 bases remained unmatched. The CDR3 length is 15 residues. The CDR3 loop reads CASSSLAGGYNEQFF. Incomplete CDR3 DNA: TGTGCCAGCAGTTCTTTAGCGGGGGGATACAATGAG.

Comments on this clone: The read gets to within 3 residues of the CDR3 end, and the germline J gene fills in the rest. V is TRBV12-5 and J is TRBJ2-7; D may be TRBD2 (6 bases). The CDR3 is 15 amino acids. Between the trimmed V and J ends, which lost 1 base and 0 bases, there was a span of 10 bases. Germline loops: CDR1 LGHNT, CDR2 FRNRAP. CDR3 sequence: CASGLGRVLSYEQYF. The sequenced part of the CDR3 DNA is TGTGCTAGTGGTTTGGGGAGGGTCCTCTCCTACGAG.